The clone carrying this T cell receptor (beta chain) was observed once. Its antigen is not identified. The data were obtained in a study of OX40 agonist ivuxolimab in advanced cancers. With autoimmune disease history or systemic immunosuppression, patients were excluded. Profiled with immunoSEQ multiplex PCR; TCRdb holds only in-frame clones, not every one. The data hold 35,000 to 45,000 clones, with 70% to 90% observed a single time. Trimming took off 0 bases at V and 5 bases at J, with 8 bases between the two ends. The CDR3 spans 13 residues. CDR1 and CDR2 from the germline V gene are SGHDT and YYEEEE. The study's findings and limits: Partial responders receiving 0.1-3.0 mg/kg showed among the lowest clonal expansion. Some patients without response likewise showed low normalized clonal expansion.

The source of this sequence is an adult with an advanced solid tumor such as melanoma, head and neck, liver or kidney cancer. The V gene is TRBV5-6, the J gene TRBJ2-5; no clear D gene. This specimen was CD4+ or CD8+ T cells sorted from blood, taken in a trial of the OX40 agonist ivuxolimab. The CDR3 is CASSLGGVETQYF. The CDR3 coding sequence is TGTGCCAGCAGCTTGGGCGGAGTGGAGACCCAGTACTTC.